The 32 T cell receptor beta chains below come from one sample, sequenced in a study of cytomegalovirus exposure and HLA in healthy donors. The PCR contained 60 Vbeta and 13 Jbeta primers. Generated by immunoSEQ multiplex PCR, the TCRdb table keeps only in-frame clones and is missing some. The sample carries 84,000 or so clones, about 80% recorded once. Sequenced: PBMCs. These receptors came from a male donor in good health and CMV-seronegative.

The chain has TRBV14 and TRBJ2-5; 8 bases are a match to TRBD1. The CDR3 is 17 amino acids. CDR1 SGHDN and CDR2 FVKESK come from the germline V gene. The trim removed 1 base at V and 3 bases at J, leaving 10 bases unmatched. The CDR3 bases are TGTGCCAGCAGCCAAGGGAATCGTGGGACAGGCAAAGAGACCCAGTACTTC. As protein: CASSQGNRGTGKETQYF.

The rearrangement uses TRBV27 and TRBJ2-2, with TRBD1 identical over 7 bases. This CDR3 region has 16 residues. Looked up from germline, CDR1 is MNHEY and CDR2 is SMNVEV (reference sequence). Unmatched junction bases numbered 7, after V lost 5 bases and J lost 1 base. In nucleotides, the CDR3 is TGTGCCAGCAGTATCCTACAGGGGAGGAACACCGGGGAGCTGTTTTTT. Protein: CASSILQGRNTGELFF.

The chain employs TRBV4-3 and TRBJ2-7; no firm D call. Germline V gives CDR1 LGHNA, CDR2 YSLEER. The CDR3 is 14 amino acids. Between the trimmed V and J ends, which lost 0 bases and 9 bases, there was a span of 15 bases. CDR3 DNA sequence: TGCGCCAGCAGCCAAGATATTATTCCAGGTGTGCAGTACTTC. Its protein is CASSQDIIPGVQYF.

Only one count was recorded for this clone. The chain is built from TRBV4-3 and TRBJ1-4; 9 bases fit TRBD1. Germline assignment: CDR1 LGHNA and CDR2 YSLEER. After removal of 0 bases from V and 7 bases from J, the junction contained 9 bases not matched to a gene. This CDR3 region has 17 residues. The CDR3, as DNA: TGCGCCAGCAGCCAAGATCCGGGACAGGGAGGTTTTGAAAAACTGTTTTTT. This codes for CASSQDPGQGGFEKLFF.

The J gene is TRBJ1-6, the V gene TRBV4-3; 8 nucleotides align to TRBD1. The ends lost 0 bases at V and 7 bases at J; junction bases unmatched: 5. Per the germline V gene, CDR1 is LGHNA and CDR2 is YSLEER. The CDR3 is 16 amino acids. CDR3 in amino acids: CASSQDRTGRNSPLHF. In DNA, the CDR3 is TGCGCCAGCAGCCAAGATAGGACAGGGAGGAATTCACCCCTCCACTTT.

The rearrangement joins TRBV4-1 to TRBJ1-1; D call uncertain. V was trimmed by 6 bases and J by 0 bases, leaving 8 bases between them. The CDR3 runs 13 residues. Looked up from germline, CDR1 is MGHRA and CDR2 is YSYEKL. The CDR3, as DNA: TGCGCCAGCAGGACGGAGGTGAACACTGAAGCTTTCTTT. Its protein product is CASRTEVNTEAFF.

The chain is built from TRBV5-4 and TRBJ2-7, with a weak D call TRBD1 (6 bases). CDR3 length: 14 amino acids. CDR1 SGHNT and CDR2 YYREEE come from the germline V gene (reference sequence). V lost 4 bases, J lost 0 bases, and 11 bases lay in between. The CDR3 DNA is TGTGCCAGCAGCGGGGGCGGGTCCTCCTACGAGCAGTACTTC. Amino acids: CASSGGGSSYEQYF.

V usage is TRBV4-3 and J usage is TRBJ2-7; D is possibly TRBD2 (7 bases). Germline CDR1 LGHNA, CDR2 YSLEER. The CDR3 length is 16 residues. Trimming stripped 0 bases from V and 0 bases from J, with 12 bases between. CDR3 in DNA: TGCGCCAGCAGCCAAGACAGGGGCGGGGGCTCCTACGAGCAGTACTTC. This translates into CASSQDRGGGSYEQYF.

CDR3 loop: CAWSVGRLNTEAFF. In DNA, the CDR3 is TGTGCCTGGAGTGTGGGGCGGTTGAACACTGAAGCTTTCTTT. This chain joins TRBV30 and TRBJ1-1, with D possibly matching TRBD1 (5 bases). The CDR3 has 14 residues. The germline V and J ends were trimmed by 0 bases and 0 bases, with 8 bases remaining between them. Germline V gene data show CDR1 as GTSNPN and CDR2 as SVGIG (reference sequence).

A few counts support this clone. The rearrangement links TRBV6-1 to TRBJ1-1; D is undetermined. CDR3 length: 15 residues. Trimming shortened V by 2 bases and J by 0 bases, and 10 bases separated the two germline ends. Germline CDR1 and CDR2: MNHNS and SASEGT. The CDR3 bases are TGTGCCAGCAGTGAATGGCACAGTATGAACACTGAAGCTTTCTTT. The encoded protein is CASSEWHSMNTEAFF.

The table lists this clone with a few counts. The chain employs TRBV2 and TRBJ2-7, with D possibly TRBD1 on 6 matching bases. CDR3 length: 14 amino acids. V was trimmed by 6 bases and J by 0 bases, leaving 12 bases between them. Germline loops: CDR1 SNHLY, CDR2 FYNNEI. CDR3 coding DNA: TGTGCCAGCAGGAACAGGGTCCTCTCCTACGAGCAGTACTTC. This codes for CASRNRVLSYEQYF.

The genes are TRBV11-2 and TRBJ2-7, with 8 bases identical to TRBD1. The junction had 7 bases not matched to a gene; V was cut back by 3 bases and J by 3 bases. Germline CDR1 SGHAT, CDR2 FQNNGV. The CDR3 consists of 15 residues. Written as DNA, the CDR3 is TGTGCCAGCAGCTTGCACCCGGACAGGGACTACGAGCAGTACTTC. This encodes CASSLHPDRDYEQYF.

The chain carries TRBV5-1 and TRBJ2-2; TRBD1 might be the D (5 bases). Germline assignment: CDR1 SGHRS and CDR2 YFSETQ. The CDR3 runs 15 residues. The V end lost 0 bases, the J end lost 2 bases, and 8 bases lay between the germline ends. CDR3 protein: CASSLEGANTGELFF. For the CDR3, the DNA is TGCGCCAGCAGCTTGGAAGGGGCCAACACCGGGGAGCTGTTTTTT. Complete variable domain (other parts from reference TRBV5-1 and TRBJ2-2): KAGVTQTPRYLIKTRGQQVTLSCSPISGHRSVSWYQQTPGQGLQFLFEYFSETQRNKGNFPGRFSGRQFSNSRSEMNVSTLELGDSALYLCASSLEGANTGELFFGEGSRLTVL.

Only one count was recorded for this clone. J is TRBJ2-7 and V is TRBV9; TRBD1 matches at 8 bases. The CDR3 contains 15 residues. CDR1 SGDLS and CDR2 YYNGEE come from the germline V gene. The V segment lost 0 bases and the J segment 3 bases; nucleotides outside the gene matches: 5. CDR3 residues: CASSVAGTGLYEQYF. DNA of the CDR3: TGTGCCAGCAGCGTAGCCGGGACAGGCCTCTACGAGCAGTACTTC.

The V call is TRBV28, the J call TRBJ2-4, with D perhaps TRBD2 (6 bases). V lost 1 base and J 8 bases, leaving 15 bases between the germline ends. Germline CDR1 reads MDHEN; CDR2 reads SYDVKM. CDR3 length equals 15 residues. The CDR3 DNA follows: TGTGCCAGCAGTTTATCGTCCGGGACTGGCCACATTCAGTACTTC. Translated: CASSLSSGTGHIQYF.

The CDR3 bases are TGTGCCAGCAGTTTGGAGGGTGGTTCCTCTGGGGCCAACGTCCTGACTTTC. Translated: CASSLEGGSSGANVLTF. The rearrangement uses TRBV27 and TRBJ2-6; D is possibly TRBD2 (6 bases). The CDR3 contains 17 residues. Trimming cost V 3 bases and J 0 bases, with 12 bases left between them. Germline V gene data show CDR1 as MNHEY and CDR2 as SMNVEV (reference sequence).

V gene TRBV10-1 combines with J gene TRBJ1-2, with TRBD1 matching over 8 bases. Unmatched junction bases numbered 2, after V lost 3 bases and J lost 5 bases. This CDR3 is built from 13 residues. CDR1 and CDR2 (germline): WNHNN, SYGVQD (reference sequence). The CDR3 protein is CASSDDRGYGYTF. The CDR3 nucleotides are TGCGCCAGCAGTGACGACAGGGGATATGGCTACACCTTC.

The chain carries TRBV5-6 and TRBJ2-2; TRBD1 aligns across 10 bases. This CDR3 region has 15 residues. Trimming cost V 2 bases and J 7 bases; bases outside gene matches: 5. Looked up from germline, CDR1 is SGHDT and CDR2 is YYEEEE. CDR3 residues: CASSFDRGLDGELFF. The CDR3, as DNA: TGTGCCAGCAGCTTCGACAGGGGGCTGGACGGGGAGCTGTTTTTT. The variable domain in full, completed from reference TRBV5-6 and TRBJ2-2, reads DAGVTQSPTHLIKTRGQQVTLRCSPKSGHDTVSWYQQALGQGPQFIFQYYEEEERQRGNFPDRFSGHQFPNYSSELNVNALLLGDSALYLCASSFDRGLDGELFFGEGSRLTVL.

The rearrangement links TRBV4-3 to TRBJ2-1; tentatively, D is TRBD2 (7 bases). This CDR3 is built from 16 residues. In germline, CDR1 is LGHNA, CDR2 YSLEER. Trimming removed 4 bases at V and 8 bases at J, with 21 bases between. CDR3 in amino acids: CASSRGLASGGDEQFF. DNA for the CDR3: TGCGCCAGCAGCCGGGGGCTGGCTAGCGGCGGGGATGAGCAGTTCTTC.

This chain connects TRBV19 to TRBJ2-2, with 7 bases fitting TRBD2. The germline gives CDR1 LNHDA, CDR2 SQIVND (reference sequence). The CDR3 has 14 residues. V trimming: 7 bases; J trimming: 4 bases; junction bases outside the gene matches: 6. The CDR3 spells CASTKRDPTGELFF. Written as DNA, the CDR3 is TGTGCCAGTACTAAGCGGGACCCCACCGGGGAGCTGTTTTTT.

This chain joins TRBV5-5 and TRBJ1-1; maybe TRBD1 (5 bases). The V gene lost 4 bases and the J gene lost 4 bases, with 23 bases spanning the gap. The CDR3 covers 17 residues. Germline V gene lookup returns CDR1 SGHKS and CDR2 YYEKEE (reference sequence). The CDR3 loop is CASSGRLGGVGFTEAFF. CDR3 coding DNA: TGTGCCAGCAGCGGGCGGTTGGGGGGGGTAGGGTTCACTGAAGCTTTCTTT.

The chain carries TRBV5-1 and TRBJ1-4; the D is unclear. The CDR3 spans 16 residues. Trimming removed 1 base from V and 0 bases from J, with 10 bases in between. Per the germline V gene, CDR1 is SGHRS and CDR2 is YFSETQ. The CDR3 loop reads CASSLSLVATNEKLFF. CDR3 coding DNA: TGCGCCAGCAGCTTGTCTCTCGTTGCAACTAATGAAAAACTGTTTTTT.

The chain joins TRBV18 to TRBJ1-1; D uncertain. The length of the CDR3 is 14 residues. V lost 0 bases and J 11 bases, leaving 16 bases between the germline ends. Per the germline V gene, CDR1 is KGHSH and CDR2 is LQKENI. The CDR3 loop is CASSPPNQAIAAFF. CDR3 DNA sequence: TGTGCCAGCTCACCACCTAACCAGGCGATCGCGGCTTTCTTT.

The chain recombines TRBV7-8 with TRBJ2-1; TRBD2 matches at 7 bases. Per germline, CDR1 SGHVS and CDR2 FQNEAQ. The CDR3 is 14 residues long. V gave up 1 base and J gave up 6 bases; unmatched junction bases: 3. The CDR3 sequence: CASSLGGRGNEQFF. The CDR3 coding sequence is TGTGCCAGCAGCTTAGGAGGGAGGGGCAATGAGCAGTTCTTC.

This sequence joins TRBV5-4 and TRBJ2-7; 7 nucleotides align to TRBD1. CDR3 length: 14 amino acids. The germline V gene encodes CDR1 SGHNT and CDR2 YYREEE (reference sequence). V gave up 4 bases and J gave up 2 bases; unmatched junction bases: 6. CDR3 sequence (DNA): TGTGCCAGCAGCGACACGACAGGGACCTACGAGCAGTACTTC. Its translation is CASSDTTGTYEQYF.

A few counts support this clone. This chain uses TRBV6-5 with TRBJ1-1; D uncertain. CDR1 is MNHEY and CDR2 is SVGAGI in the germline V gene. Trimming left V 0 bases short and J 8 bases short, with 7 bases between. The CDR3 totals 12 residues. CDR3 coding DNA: TGTGCCAGCAGTTACTCGACCGGGGAAGCTTTCTTT. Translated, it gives CASSYSTGEAFF.

The CDR3: CASSLRWTGPGAFF. CDR3 coding DNA: TGTGCCAGCAGCCTAAGATGGACAGGGCCAGGGGCTTTCTTT. The rearrangement joins TRBV7-9 to TRBJ1-1, with 8 bases matching TRBD1. This CDR3 comprises 14 residues. CDR1 is SEHNR, CDR2 FQNEAQ, per germline (reference sequence). Trimming cost V 5 bases and J 11 bases; bases outside gene matches: 13.

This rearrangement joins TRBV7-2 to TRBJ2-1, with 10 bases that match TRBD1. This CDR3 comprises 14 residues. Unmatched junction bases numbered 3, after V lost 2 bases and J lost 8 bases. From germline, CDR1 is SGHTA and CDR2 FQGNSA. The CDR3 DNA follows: TGTGCCAGCAGCTTAAGCGGGACAGGGGATGAGCAGTTCTTC. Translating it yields CASSLSGTGDEQFF.

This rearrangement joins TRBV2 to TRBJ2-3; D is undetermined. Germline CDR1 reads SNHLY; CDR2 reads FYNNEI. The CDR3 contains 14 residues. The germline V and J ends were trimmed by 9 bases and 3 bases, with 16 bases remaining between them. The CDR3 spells CASRPQVATDTQYF. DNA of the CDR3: TGTGCCAGTCGCCCGCAGGTGGCGACAGATACGCAGTATTTT.

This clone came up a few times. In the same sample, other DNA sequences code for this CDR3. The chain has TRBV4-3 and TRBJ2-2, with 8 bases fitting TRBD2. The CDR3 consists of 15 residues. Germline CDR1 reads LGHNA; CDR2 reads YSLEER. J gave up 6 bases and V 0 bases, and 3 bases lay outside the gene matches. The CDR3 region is CASSQDTSGAGELFF. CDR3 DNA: TGCGCCAGCAGCCAAGACACTAGCGGAGCCGGGGAGCTGTTTTTT.

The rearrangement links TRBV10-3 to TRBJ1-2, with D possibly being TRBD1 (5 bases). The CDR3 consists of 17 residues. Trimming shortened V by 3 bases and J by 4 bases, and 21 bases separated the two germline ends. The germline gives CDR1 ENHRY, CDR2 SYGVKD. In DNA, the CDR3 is TGTGCCATCAGTGACTCTCTAACGGTGGGGCGTAGCTATGGCTACACCTTC. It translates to CAISDSLTVGRSYGYTF.

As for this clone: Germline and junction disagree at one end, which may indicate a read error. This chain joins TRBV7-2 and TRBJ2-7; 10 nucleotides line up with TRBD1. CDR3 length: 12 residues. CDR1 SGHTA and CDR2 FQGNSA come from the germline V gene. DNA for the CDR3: TGTGCCAGCAGCTTAGTGGGACAGGGGTACCTCTTC. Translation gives CASSLVGQGYLF.